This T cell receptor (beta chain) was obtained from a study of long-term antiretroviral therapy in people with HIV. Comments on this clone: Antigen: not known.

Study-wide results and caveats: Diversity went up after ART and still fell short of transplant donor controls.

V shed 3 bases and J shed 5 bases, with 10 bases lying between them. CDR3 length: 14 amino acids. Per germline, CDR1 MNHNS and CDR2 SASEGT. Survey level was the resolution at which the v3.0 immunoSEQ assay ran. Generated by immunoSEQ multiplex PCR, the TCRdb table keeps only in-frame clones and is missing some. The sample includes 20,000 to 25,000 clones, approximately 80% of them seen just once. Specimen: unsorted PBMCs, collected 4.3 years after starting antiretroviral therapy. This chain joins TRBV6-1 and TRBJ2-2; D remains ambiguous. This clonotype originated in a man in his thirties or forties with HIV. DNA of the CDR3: TGTGCCAGCAGTGAGGGATTAATAACCGGGGAGCTGTTTTTT. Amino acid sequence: CASSEGLITGELFF.